This T cell receptor beta chain was observed in a study of CD8 T cells in ankylosing spondylitis (dated by TCRdb to the late 2010s). Study-level background: T cell receptor beta repertoires were profiled in healthy donors and ankylosing spondylitis patients so that disease-linked TCR variants could be found. The full study cohort comprised about 25 ankylosing spondylitis patients and approximately 100 healthy donors. Peripheral blood was sampled, and synovial fluid was also collected from ankylosing spondylitis patients. What the research found in general, with its limitations: Significant enrichment of the disease-linked clones was reported in matched synovial fluid samples from ankylosing spondylitis patients. A TCR beta motif made up of several highly homologous amino acid variants appeared to be characteristic of blood from ankylosing spondylitis patients. A CD8+ phenotype was shown by the disease-linked clones, which were found at relatively low frequencies in peripheral blood. Some motif variants were previously reported in synovial fluid and blood of reactive arthritis patients, suggesting common disease-initiation mechanisms.

This clonotype appeared many times. Its antigen is still unknown. No much larger clonotype is one base removed from it; base qualities were not supplied. Reads for this sample came from an Illumina HiSeq 2500. Quantitative 5'-RACE with molecular barcodes was the method used to prepare the TCR beta libraries. The paper's data handling went like this. A new computational method, built on a probabilistic model of VDJ rearrangement, was used to identify disease-linked TCR variants. Using fastp trimming at Q25 and MiXCR clonotype assembly, TCRdb reanalyzed the public sequencing data and kept in-frame beta chains. Each entry is one CDR3 protein sequence, shown with its most common DNA and genes. TCRdb's processing, not the study's, gives the V and J calls here. The sample yields some 9,700 distinct CDR3 sequences; around 6% were counted once. The ten largest clones take up approximately 40% of the sample.

Trimming removed 4 bases from V and 3 bases from J, leaving 20 bases between the germline ends. From cysteine to phenylalanine, the CDR3 is 16 amino acids long. Only the CDR3 region is kept as DNA, spanning 48 bases read in frame from base 1. CDR1 and CDR2, per the germline V gene, are SGDLS and YYNGEE. The source of this sequence is a female donor with ankylosing spondylitis or in good health (not recorded which). The rearrangement combines TRBV9 with TRBJ2-7; the D gene is perhaps TRBD2, on 6 matching bases. Sequences were obtained from blood, either unsorted or a sorted T cell fraction (not recorded which). The DNA is TGTGCCAGCAGCCCGATTCCGTCTAGCGAGGGCTACGAGCAGTACTTC. This codes for CASSPIPSSEGYEQYF.